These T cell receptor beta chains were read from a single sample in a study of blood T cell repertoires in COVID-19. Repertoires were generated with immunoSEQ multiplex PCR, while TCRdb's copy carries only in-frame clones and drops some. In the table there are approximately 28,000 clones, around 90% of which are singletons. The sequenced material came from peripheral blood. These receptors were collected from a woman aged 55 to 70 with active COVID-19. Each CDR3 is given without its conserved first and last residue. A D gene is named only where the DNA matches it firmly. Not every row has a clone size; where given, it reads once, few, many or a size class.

ASSLFSPGPGGNTIY	.	15	TRBJ1-3	TRBV18	.
SVAVSGNTIY	.	10	TRBJ1-3	TRBV29-1	.
SVEVTGGSGELF	TRBD1	12	TRBJ2-2	TRBV29-1	few
ASSSLGTSGIHEQF	TRBD2	14	TRBJ2-1	TRBV7-2	.
ASSITQETQY	.	10	TRBJ2-5	TRBV27	.
ASSQGASGVYEQY	TRBD2	13	TRBJ2-7	TRBV4-3	.
ASSRQAAGANVLT	.	13	TRBJ2-6	TRBV27	.
ASSLDYRREETQY	.	13	TRBJ2-5	TRBV5-6	.
ASSQETGWAYEQY	TRBD1	13	TRBJ2-7	TRBV4-1	few
ASSWGDSRNYGYT	TRBD1	13	TRBJ1-2	TRBV5-1	once
ASSEEELVDTQY	.	12	TRBJ2-3	TRBV2	.
ASSLRPGINYGYT	.	13	TRBJ1-2	TRBV7-2	.
ASSADSYYEQY	.	11	TRBJ2-7	TRBV7-9	once
ASSLEPGQHYEQY	.	13	TRBJ2-7	TRBV7-2	few
ATRRTDLAKNIQY	.	13	TRBJ2-4	TRBV2	.
ASSLGPGGPYEQY	TRBD2	13	TRBJ2-7	TRBV28	.
ASSSGQDIQY	.	10	TRBJ2-4	TRBV5-1	.
ASRPRGGPYEQY	TRBD2	12	TRBJ2-7	TRBV5-1	.
ASSRQGGGRITDTQY	.	15	TRBJ2-3	TRBV5-1	once
SVEPPRTGRQPQH	TRBD1	13	TRBJ1-5	TRBV29-1	few
ASSLADRVGGYT	.	12	TRBJ1-2	TRBV10-1	few
ASSLVGPSTDTQY	.	13	TRBJ2-3	TRBV5-1	.
ASSLAGTGFAEAF	TRBD1	13	TRBJ1-1	TRBV5-1	.
ASSWTDEKLF	.	10	TRBJ1-4	TRBV19	.
ASRGSQGNNSPLH	TRBD1	13	TRBJ1-6	TRBV6-5	.
ASSVGTGITPNTEAF	TRBD1	15	TRBJ1-1	TRBV9	.
ASSLGGTSYEQY	.	12	TRBJ2-7	TRBV7-6	.
ASSFSTGSEAF	.	11	TRBJ1-1	TRBV27	.
ASSTGQADYEQY	TRBD1	12	TRBJ2-7	TRBV19	.
ASVRVADNYEQY	.	12	TRBJ2-7	TRBV10-2	.
ASSQSGTEQY	TRBD2	10	TRBJ2-7	TRBV4-2	.
ASSQRQGVTEAF	TRBD1	12	TRBJ1-1	TRBV5-1	.
ASSATHSSGRSYEQY	TRBD2	15	TRBJ2-7	TRBV6-4	.
ASSVDQAGGPRDTQY	TRBD2	15	TRBJ2-3	TRBV9	few
ASSLVGTVYADTQY	TRBD1	14	TRBJ2-3	TRBV5-4	few
ASRSTSGPRDTQY	TRBD2	13	TRBJ2-3	TRBV28	.
ATWDWSSYNEQF	.	12	TRBJ2-1	TRBV28	.
ASSIGTGYYGYT	TRBD1	12	TRBJ1-2	TRBV7-8	.
ASNHRRDSYGYT	.	12	TRBJ1-2	TRBV6-5	.
ASSLGDKDYEQY	.	12	TRBJ2-7	TRBV5-8	.
ASSLRLGDYNEQF	.	13	TRBJ2-1	TRBV7-2	few
ASSHLGSTDTQY	.	12	TRBJ2-3	TRBV14	.
ATSGNRRGFYNEQF	.	14	TRBJ2-1	TRBV24-1	.
ASSLPLAGYNEQF	TRBD2	13	TRBJ2-1	TRBV5-1	.
ASSDRQFMNTEAF	.	13	TRBJ1-1	TRBV2	.
ASSQEVGSNTGELF	.	14	TRBJ2-2	TRBV4-1	.
ASILWGGREAF	.	11	TRBJ1-1	TRBV12-3/TRBV12-4	once
ASSPRGQARNTEAF	.	14	TRBJ1-1	TRBV18	.
ASSYSHAGVETQY	TRBD2	13	TRBJ2-5	TRBV6-2/TRBV6-3	.
ASSFGTGGYNEQF	.	13	TRBJ2-1	TRBV7-2	.
ASSGTSFHEQY	TRBD2	11	TRBJ2-7	TRBV5-1	.